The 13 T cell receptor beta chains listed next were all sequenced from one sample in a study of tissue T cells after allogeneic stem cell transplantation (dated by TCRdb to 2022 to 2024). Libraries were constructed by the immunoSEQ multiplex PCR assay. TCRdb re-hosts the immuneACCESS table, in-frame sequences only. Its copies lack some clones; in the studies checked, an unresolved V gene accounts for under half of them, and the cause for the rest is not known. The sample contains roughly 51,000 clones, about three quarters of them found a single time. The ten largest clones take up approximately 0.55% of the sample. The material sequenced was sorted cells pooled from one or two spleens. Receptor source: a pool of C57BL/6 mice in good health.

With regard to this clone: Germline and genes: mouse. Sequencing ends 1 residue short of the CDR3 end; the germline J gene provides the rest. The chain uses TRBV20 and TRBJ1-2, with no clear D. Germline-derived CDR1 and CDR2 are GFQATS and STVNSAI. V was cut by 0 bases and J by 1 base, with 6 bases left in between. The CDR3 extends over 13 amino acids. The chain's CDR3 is CGARDGLNSDYTF. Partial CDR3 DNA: TGTGGTGCTAGGGACGGGCTAAACTCCGACTACACC.

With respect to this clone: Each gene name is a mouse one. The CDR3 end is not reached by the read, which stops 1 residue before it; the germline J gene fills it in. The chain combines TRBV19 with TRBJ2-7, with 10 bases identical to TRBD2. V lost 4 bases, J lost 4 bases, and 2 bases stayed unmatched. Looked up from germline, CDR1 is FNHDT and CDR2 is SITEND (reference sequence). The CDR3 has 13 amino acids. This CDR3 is CASSYWGGYEQYF. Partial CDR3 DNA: TGTGCCAGCAGTTACTGGGGGGGTTATGAACAGTAC.

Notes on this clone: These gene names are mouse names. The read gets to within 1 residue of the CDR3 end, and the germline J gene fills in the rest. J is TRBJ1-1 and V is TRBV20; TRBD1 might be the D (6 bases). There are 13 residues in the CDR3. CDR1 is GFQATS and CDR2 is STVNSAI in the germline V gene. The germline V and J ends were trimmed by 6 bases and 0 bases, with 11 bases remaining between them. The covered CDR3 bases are TGTGGTGCACCGGGACAATCAAACACAGAAGTCTTC. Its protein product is CGAPGQSNTEVF. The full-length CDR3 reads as CGAPGQSNTEVFF. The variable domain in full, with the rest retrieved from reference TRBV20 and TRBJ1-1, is GALVYQYPRRTICKSGTSMRMECQAVGFQATSVAWYRQSPQKTFELIALSTVNSAIKYEQNFTQEKFPISHPNLSFSSMTVLNAYLEDRGLYLCGAPGQSNTEVFFGKGTRLTVV.

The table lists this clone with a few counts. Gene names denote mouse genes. Partial CDR3 DNA: TGTGCTAGCAGTAGAGGCAGATATGAACAGTAC. Translated, it gives CASSRGRYEQY. The CDR3 reads in full as CASSRGRYEQYF. The chain has TRBV17 and TRBJ2-7; D is unresolved. With the read ending 1 residue before the CDR3 end, the germline J gene is used to fill in that end. CDR3 size: 12 residues. Trimming took off 1 base at V and 4 bases at J, with 5 bases between the two ends. The germline V gene has CDR1 MNHDT and CDR2 YYDKIL.

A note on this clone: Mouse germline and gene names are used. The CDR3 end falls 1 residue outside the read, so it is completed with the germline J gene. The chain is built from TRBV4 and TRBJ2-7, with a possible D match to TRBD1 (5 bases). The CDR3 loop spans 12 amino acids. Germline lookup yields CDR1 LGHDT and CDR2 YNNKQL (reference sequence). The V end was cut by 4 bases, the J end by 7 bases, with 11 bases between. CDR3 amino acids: CASSSSGWEQYF. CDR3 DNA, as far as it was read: TGTGCCAGCAGCTCCTCAGGGTGGGAACAGTAC.

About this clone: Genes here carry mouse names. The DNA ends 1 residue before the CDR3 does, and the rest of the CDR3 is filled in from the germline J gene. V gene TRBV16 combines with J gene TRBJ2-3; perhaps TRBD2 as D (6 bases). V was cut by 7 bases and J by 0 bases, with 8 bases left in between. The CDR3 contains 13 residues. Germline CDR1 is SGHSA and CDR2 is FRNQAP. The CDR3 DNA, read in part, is TGTGCAAGCAATGGGGGTAGTGCAGAAACGCTGTAT. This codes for CASNGGSAETLY. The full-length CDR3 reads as CASNGGSAETLYF. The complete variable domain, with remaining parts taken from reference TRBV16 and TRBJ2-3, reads NAGVIQTPRHKVTGKGQEATLWCEPISGHSAVFWYRQTIVQGLEFLTYFRNQAPIDDSGMPKERFSAQMPNQSHSTLKIQSTQPQDSAVYLCASNGGSAETLYFGSGTRLTVL.

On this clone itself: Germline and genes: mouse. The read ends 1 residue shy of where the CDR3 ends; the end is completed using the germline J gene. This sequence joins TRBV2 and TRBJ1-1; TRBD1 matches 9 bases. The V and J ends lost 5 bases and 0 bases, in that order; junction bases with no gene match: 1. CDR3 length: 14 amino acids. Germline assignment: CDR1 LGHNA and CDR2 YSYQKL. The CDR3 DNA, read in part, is TGTGCCAGCAGCAGACAGGGGGCAAACACAGAAGTCTTC. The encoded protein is CASSRQGANTEVF. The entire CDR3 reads CASSRQGANTEVFF.

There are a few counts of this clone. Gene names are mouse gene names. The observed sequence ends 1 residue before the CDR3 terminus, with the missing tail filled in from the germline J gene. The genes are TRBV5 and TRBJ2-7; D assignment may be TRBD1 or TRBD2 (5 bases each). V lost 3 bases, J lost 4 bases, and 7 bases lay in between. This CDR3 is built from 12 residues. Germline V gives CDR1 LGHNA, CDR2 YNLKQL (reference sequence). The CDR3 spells CASSQGPYEQYF. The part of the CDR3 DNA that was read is TGTGCCAGCAGCCAGGGGCCTTATGAACAGTAC.

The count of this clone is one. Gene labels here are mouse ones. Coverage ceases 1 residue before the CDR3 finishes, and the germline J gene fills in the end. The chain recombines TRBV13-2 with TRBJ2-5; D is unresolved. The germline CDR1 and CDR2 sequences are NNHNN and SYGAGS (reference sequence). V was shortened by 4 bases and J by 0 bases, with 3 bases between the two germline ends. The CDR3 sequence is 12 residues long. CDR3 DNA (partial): TGTGCCAGCGGTCGGAACCAAGACACCCAGTAC. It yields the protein CASGRNQDTQY. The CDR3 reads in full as CASGRNQDTQYF.

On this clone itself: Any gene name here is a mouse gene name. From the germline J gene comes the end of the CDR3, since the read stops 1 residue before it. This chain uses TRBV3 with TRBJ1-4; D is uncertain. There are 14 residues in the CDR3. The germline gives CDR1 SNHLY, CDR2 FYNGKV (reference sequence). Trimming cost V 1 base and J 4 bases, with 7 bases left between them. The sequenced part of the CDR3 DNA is TGTGCCAGCAGCTTAGGACAATACAACGAAAGATTATTT. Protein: CASSLGQYNERLF. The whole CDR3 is CASSLGQYNERLFF.

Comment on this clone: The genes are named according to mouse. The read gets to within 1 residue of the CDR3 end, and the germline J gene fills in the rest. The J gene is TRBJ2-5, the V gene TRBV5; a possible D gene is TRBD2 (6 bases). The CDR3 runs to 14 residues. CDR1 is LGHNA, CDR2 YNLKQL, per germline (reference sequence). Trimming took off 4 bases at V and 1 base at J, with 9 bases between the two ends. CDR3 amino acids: CASSPRGDQDTQYF. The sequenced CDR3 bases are TGTGCCAGCAGCCCGCGGGGGGACCAAGACACCCAGTAC.

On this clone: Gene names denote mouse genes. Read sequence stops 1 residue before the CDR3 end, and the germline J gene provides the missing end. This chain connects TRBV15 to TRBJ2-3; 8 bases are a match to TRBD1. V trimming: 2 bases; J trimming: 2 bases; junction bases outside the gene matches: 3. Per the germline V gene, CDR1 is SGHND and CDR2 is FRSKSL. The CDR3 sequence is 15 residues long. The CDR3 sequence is CASSLSRGLAETLYF. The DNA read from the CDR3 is TGTGCCAGCAGTTTAAGCAGGGGGCTTGCAGAAACGCTGTAT. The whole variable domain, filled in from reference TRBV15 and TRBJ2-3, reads DAGVTQTPRHEVAEKGQTIILKCEPVSGHNDLFWYRQTKIQGLELLSYFRSKSLMEDGGAFKDRFKAEMLNSSFSTLKIQPTEPKDSAVYLCASSLSRGLAETLYFGSGTRLTVL.

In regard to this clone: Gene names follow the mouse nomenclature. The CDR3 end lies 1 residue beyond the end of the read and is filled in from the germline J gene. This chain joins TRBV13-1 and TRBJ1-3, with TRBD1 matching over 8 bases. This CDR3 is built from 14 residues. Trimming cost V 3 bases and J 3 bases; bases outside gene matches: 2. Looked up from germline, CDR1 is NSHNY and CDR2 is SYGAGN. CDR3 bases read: TGTGCCAGCAGTGCCGGGACAGGTGGAAATACGCTCTAT. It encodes CASSAGTGGNTLY. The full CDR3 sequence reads CASSAGTGGNTLYF.